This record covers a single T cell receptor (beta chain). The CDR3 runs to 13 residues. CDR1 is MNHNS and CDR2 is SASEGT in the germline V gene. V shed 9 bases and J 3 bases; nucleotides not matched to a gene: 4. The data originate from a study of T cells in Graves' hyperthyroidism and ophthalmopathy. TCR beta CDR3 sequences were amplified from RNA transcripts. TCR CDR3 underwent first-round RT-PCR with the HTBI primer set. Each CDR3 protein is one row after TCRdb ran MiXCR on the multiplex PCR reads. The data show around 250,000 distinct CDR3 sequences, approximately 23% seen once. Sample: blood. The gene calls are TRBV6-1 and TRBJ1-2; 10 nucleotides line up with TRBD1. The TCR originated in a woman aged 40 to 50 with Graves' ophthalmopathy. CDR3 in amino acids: CASGGTGDYGYTF. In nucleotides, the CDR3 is TGTGCCAGTGGCGGGACAGGGGACTATGGCTACACCTTC.